The following is a T cell receptor (beta chain) sequence with its context. Per the original methods: Estimates of nucleated cell counts were drawn from the amplification of reference gene primers. Only in-frame clones appear in the TCRdb table, and some are missing; sequencing was by immunoSEQ multiplex PCR. The DNA gave D and trimming, while V, J and clone size come from that table. The sample carries 250,000 or so clones, around 93% recorded once. The CDR3 runs 13 residues. Trimming left V 4 bases short and J 6 bases short, with 11 bases between. Germline V gene lookup returns CDR1 SGHRS and CDR2 YFSETQ. In assigning cohorts, the study relied on participant-reported clinical history. The sample comes from a study of blood T cell repertoires in COVID-19. Study as a whole: Acute-phase and convalescent COVID-19 samples originated in the United States, Italy and Spain.

This receptor was obtained from a man aged 35 to 55 who had been exposed to COVID-19. The sequencing input was PBMCs or T cells enriched from blood (not recorded which). This rearrangement joins TRBV5-1 to TRBJ1-5, with TRBD1 as a possible D gene (5 bases). Here the CDR3 reads CASSPGGGQPQHF. The DNA of the CDR3 is TGCGCCAGCAGCCCGGGGGGAGGTCAGCCCCAGCATTTT.